This T cell receptor (beta chain) originates from a study of monozygotic twins with inflammatory bowel disease. General study points: Healthy co-twins, by inverse Simpson, had higher TCRbeta diversity than their siblings with IBD. Patient repertoires may have gained variability from differing immunosuppressive treatments.

Investigators extracted total RNA from whole blood and did not sort T cells. The template switching step added UMIs that contained a 6-nucleotide sample barcode. For each CDR3 protein, TCRdb gives one entry from its re-call of the 5' RACE reads, without DNA. In total, the table holds approximately 400,000 distinct CDR3 sequences. Germline values: CDR1 DFQATT, CDR2 SNEGSKA (reference sequence). This CDR3 contains 14 residues. On this clonotype itself: The antigen is undetermined.

The sequence derives from a human donor with ulcerative colitis or Crohn's disease, or a healthy co-twin of an affected twin (not recorded which). The sequencing input was blood. The chain carries TRBV20-1 and TRBJ1-1; TCRdb's D gene call, TRBD1, goes unchecked for lack of DNA. CDR3 in amino acids: CSALSGGMNTEAFF.